This T cell receptor (beta chain) was obtained from a study of blood T cell repertoires in COVID-19. This clone was recorded only once. Per the original methods: Cell counts per sample came from amplifying reference gene primers. The table came from immunoSEQ multiplex PCR; TCRdb's copy has only in-frame clones and leaves some out. V and J calls and clone size are as listed in that table; D and trimming were resolved from the DNA. This sample has around 50,000 clones, with 75% to 80% found just once. With 5 bases removed from V and 7 bases from J, the gap between germline ends came to 18 bases. The germline V gene encodes CDR1 LNHDA and CDR2 SQIVND (reference sequence). The CDR3 is 15 amino acids.

The genes are TRBV19 and TRBJ1-5, with no clear D. The sequence derives from a human donor with active or convalescent COVID-19. The donor label of this sample is uncertain. The material sequenced was peripheral blood. The CDR3 sequence is CASSPGRVEEQPQHF. DNA for the CDR3: TGTGCCAGTAGTCCCGGGAGGGTGGAAGAACAGCCCCAGCATTTT.